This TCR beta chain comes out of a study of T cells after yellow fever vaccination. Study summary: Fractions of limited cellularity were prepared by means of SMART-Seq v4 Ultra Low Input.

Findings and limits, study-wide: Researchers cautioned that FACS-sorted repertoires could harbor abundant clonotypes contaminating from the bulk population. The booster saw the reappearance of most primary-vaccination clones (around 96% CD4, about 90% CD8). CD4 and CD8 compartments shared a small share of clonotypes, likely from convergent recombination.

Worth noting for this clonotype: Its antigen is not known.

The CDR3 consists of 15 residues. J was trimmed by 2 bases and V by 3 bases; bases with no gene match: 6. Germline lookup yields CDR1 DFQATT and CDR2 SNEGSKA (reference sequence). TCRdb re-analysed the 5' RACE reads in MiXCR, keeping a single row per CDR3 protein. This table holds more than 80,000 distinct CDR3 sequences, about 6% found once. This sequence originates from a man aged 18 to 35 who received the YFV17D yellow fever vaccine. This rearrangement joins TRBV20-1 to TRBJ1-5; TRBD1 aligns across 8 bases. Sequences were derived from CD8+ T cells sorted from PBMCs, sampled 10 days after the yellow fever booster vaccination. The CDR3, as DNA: TGCAGTGCTAGCAAGCTGACAGGGGGCAATCAGCCCCAGCATTTT. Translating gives CSASKLTGGNQPQHF.